This T cell receptor beta chain was identified during a study of glioma-infiltrating T cells after dendritic cell vaccination. Study details: Treatment, given 2003 to 2012, was autologous tumor lysate-pulsed dendritic cell vaccination.

This clone was found a few times. Clones were sequenced by immunoSEQ multiplex PCR, and TCRdb holds only the in-frame ones, with some missing. The table lists 75,000 to 100,000 clones, around 80% of them singletons. Germline values: CDR1 SGHTA, CDR2 FQGTGA. The CDR3 runs 14 residues. With V trimmed by 3 bases and J by 1 base, 2 bases remained unmatched. The V and J genes are TRBV7-3 and TRBJ2-5, with TRBD2 matching 7 bases. The sample here was blood, taken before dendritic cell vaccination. This TCR came from a human donor with glioblastoma. In DNA, the CDR3 is TGTGCCAGCAGCTTGGGCGGGGGCCAAGAGACCCAGTACTTC. Residues: CASSLGGGQETQYF. Variable domain in full (rest from reference TRBV7-3 and TRBJ2-5): GAGVSQTPSNKVTEKGKYVELRCDPISGHTALYWYRQSLGQGPEFLIYFQGTGAADDSGLPNDRFFAVRPEGSVSTLKIQRTERGDSAVYLCASSLGGGQETQYFGPGTRLLVL.